This T cell receptor beta chain stems from a study of shared clonotypes between healthy human individuals. Study as a whole: The cohort had two women and three men, ages 18 to 49. Per donor, CD8 memory used one plate, CD8 naive used two, CD4 memory used three and CD4 naive used three. Study findings and constraints: Sorted-subset sequencing was shown by rarefaction to be incomplete despite large depth.

This CDR3 is 16 amino acids long. Between the trimmed V and J ends, which lost 0 bases and 4 bases, there was a span of 14 bases. The germline V gene has CDR1 MGHRA and CDR2 YSYEKL. Assay: immunoSEQ multiplex PCR; the TCRdb copy retains only in-frame clones and omits some. Of approximately 980,000 clones listed, 76% are singletons. Note on this clone: Antigen specificity is unknown.

This chain joins TRBV4-1 and TRBJ2-3; possibly TRBD2 for D (5 bases). Sequencing used memory CD4+ T cells sorted from blood. Subset here: CD45RA-negative fraction. The TCR originated in a man between 18 and 35 years old in good health. The CDR3 sequence: CASSQDVLVLADTQYF. The DNA for the CDR3 is TGCGCCAGCAGCCAAGATGTACTAGTTTTAGCAGATACGCAGTATTTT.